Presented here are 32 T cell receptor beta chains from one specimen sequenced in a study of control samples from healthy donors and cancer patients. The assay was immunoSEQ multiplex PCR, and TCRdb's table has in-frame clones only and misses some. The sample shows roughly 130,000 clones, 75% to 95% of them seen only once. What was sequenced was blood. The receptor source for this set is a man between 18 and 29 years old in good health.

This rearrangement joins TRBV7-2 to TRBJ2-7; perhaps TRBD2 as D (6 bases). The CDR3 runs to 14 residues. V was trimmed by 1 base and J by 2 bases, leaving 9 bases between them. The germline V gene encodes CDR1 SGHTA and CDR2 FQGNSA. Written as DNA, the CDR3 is TGTGCCAGCAGCTTAGAGGGAGGACCCTACGAGCAGTACGTC. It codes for CASSLEGGPYEQYV.

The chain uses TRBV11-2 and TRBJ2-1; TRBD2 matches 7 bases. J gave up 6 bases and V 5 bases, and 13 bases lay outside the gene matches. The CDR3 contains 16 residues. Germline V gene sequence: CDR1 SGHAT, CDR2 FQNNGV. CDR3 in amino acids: CASSLRSGIATNEQFF. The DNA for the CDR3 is TGTGCCAGCAGCCTCAGGAGCGGGATAGCGACCAATGAGCAGTTCTTC.

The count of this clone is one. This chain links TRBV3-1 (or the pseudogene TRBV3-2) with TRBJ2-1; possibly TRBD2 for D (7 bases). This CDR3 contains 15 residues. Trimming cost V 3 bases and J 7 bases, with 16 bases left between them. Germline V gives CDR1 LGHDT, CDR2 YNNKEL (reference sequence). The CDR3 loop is CASSHPGGRGNEQFF. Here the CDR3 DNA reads TGTGCCAGCAGCCACCCGGGGGGCCGGGGAAATGAGCAGTTCTTC.

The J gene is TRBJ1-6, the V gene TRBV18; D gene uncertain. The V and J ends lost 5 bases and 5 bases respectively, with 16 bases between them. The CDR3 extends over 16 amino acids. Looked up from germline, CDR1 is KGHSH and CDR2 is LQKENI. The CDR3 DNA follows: TGTGCCAGCTCATTCTCAGAACCAAGGAATAATTCACCCCTCCACTTT. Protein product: CASSFSEPRNNSPLHF.

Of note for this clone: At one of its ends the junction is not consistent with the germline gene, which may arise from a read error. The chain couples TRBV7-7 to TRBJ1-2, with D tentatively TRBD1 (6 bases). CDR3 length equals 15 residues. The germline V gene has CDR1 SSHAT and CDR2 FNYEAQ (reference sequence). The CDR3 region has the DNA TGTGCTAGCAGCTTAGGGGGGGTACAGACCTATGGCTACACCTTC. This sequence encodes CASSLGGVQTYGYTF.

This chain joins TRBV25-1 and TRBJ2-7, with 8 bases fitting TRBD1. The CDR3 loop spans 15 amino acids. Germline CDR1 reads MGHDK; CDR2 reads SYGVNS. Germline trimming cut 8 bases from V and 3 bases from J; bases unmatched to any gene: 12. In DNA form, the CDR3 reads TGTGCCAGCGCAAGACAGGGGCAAGTCGTCTACGAGCAGTACTTC. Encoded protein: CASARQGQVVYEQYF.

The CDR3 reads CASSLYSLTNTGELFF. The CDR3 DNA sequence: TGTGCCAGCAGCTTATATAGTCTTACGAACACCGGGGAGCTGTTTTTT. The chain employs TRBV11-2 and TRBJ2-2; D is unclear. V lost 2 bases to trimming and J lost 0 bases, with 10 bases between them. CDR3 length: 16 residues. Germline lookup yields CDR1 SGHAT and CDR2 FQNNGV. Using reference TRBV11-2 and TRBJ2-2 for the parts outside the CDR3, the full variable domain is EAGVAQSPRYKIIEKRQSVAFWCNPISGHATLYWYQQILGQGPKLLIQFQNNGVVDDSQLPKDRFSAERLKGVDSTLKIQPAKLEDSAVYLCASSLYSLTNTGELFFGEGSRLTVL.

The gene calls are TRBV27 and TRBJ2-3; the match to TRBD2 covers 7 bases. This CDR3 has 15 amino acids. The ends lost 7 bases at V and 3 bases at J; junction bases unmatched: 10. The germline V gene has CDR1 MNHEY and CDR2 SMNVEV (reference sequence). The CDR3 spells CASTSAGSETDTQYF. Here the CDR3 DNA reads TGTGCCAGCACCTCAGCGGGGAGTGAGACAGATACGCAGTATTTT.

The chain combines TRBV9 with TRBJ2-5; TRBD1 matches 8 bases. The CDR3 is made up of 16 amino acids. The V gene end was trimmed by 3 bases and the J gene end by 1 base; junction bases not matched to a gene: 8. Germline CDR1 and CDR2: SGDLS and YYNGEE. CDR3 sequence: CASSGAMDRAQETQYF. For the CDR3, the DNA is TGTGCCAGCAGCGGTGCGATGGACAGGGCCCAAGAGACCCAGTACTTC.

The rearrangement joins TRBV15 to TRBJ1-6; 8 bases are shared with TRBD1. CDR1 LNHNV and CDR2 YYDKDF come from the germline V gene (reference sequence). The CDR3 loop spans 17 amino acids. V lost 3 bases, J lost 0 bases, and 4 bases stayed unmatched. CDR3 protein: CATSSRTGSSYNSPLHF. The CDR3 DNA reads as TGTGCCACCAGCAGCCGGACAGGGAGCTCCTATAATTCACCCCTCCACTTT.

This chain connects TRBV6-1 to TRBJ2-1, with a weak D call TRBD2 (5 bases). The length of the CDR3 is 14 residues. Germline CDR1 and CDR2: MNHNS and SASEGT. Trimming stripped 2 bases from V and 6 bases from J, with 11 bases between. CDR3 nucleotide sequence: TGTGCCAGCAGTGAACACGTTAGCGTCAATGAGCAGTTCTTC. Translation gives CASSEHVSVNEQFF.

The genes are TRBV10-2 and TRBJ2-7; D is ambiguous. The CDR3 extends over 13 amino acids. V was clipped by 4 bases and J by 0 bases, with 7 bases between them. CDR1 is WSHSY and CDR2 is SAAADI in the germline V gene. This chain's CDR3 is CASSVGSSYEQYV. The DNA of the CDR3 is TGCGCCAGCAGTGTAGGCAGCTCCTACGAGCAGTACGTC.

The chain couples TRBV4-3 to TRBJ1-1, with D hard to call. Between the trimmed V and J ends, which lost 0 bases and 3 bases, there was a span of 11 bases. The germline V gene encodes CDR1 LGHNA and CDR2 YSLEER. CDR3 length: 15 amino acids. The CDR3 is CASSQERGWYTEAFF. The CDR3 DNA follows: TGCGCCAGCAGCCAAGAAAGAGGGTGGTACACTGAAGCTTTCTTT.

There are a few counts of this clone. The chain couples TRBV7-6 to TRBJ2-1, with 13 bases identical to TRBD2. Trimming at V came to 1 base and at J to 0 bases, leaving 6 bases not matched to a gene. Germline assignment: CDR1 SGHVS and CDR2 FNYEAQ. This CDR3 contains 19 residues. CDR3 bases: TGTGCCAGCAGCTTAGTTGGACTAGCGGGGGCTAGCTCCTACAATGAGCAGTTCTTC. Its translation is CASSLVGLAGASSYNEQFF. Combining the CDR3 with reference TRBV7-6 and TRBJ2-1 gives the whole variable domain GAGVSQSPRYKVTKRGQDVALRCDPISGHVSLYWYRQALGQGPEFLTYFNYEAQQDKSGLPNDRFSAERPEGSISTLTIQRTEQRDSAMYRCASSLVGLAGASSYNEQFFGPGTRLTVL.

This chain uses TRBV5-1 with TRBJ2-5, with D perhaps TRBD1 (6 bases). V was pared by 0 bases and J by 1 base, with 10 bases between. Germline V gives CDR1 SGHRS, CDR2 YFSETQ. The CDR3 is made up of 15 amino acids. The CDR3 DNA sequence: TGCGCCAGCAGCTTGGGACAGGTATCCCAAGAGACCCAGTACTTC. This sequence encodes CASSLGQVSQETQYF.

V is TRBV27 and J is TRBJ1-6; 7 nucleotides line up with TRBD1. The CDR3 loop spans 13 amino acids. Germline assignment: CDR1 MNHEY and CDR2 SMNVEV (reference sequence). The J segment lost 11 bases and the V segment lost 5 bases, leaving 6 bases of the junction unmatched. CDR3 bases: TGTGCCAGCAGTCCGCCGACAGGGACACCCCTCCACTTT. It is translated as CASSPPTGTPLHF.

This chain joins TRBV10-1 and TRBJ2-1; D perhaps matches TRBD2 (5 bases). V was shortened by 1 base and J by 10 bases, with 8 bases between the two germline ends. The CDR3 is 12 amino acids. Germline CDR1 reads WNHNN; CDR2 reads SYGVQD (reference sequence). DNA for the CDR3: TGCGCCAGCAGTGAGTTCGAGCGGGAGCAGTTCTTC. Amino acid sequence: CASSEFEREQFF.

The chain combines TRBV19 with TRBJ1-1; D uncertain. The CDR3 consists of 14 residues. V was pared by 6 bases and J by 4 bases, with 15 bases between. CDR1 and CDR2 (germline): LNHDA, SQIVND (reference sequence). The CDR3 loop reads CASRQTVQATEAFF. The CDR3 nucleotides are TGTGCCAGTAGACAAACAGTTCAGGCCACTGAAGCTTTCTTT. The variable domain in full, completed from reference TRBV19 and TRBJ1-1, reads DGGITQSPKYLFRKEGQNVTLSCEQNLNHDAMYWYRQDPGQGLRLIYYSQIVNDFQKGDIAEGYSVSREKKESFPLTVTSAQKNPTAFYLCASRQTVQATEAFFGQGTRLTVV.

The chain's CDR3 is CASSQERGRSSYNEQFF. In DNA form, the CDR3 reads TGTGCCAGCAGCCAGGAAAGGGGGCGGAGCTCCTACAATGAGCAGTTCTTC. The chain uses TRBV28 and TRBJ2-1; 7 nucleotides match TRBD1. The CDR3 is 17 amino acids. Germline V gives CDR1 MDHEN, CDR2 SYDVKM. Trimming cost V 6 bases and J 0 bases; bases outside gene matches: 11. The full variable domain, in which reference TRBV28 and TRBJ2-1 provide the parts outside the CDR3, is DVKVTQSSRYLVKRTGEKVFLECVQDMDHENMFWYRQDPGLGLRLIYFSYDVKMKEKGDIPEGYSVSREKKERFSLILESASTNQTSMYLCASSQERGRSSYNEQFFGPGTRLTVL.

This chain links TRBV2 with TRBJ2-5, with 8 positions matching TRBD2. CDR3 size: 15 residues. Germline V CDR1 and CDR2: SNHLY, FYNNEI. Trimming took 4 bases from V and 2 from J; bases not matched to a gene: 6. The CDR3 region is CASSARGDVQETQYF. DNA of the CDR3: TGTGCCAGCAGTGCGCGGGGGGACGTACAAGAGACCCAGTACTTC.

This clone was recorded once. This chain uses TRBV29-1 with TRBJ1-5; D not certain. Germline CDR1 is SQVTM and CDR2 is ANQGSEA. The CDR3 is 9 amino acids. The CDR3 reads CIFNQPQHF. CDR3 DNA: TGCATCTTTAATCAGCCCCAGCATTTT.

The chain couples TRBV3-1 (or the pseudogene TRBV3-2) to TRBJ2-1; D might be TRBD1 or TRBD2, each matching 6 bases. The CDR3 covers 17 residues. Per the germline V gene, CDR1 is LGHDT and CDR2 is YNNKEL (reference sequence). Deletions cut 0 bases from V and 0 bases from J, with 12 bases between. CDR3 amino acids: CASSQEIEGGSYNEQFF. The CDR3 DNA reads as TGTGCCAGCAGCCAAGAAATTGAGGGGGGCTCCTACAATGAGCAGTTCTTC.

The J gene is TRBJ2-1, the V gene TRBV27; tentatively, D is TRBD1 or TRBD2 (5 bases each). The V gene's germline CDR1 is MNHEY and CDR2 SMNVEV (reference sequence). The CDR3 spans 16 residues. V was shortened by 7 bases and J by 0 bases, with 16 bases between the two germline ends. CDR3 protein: CASTPLGRSSYNEQFF. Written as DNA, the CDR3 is TGTGCCAGCACCCCCCTGGGACGGAGCTCCTACAATGAGCAGTTCTTC.

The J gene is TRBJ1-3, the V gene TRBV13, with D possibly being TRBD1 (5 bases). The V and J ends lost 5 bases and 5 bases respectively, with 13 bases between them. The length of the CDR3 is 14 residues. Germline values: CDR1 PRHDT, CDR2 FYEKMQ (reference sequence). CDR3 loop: CASSPPQGRNTIYF. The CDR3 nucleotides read TGTGCCAGCAGCCCTCCCCAGGGTAGAAACACCATATATTTT.

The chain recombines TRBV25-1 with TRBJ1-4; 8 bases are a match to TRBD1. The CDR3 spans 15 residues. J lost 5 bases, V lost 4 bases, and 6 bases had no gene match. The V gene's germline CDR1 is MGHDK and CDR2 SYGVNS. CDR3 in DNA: TGTGCCAGCAGTGGGCGACAGGGGTCAAATGAAAAACTGTTTTTT. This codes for CASSGRQGSNEKLFF.

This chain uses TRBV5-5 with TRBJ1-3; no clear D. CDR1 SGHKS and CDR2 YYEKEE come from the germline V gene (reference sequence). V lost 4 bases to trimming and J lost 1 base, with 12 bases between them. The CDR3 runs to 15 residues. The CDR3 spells CASSPNSGSGNTIYF. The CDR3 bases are TGTGCCAGCAGCCCAAACTCGGGTTCTGGAAACACCATATATTTT.

CDR3 coding DNA: TGTGCCAGCAGCAGGGGACTAGCGGGGGTTGATACGCAGTATTTT. Encoded protein: CASSRGLAGVDTQYF. The chain couples TRBV9 to TRBJ2-3; 14 positions agree with TRBD2. Germline values: CDR1 SGDLS, CDR2 YYNGEE. The CDR3 is 15 amino acids. With 4 bases clipped from V and 6 bases from J, the junction kept 4 bases outside the gene matches.

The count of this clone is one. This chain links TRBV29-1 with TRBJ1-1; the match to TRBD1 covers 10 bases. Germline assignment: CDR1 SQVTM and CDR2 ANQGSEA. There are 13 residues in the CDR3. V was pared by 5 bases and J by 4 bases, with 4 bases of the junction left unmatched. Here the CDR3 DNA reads TGCAGCGTTACCCGGGACAGGGGCACTGAAGCTTTCTTT. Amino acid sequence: CSVTRDRGTEAFF.

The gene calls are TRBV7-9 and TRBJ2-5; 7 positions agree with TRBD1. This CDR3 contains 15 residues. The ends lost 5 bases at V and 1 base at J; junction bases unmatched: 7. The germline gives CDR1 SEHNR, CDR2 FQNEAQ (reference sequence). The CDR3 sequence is CASSHGDSTQETQYF. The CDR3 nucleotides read TGTGCCAGCAGCCACGGGGACAGCACCCAAGAGACCCAGTACTTC.

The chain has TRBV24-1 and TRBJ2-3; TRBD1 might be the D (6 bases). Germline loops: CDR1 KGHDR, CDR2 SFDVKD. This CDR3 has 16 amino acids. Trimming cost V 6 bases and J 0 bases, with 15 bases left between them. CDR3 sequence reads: CATSTLDSTSTDTQYF. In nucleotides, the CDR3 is TGTGCCACCAGTACTTTGGACAGTACTAGCACAGATACGCAGTATTTT.

The CDR3 reads CASSHDRGPNTEAFF. As DNA, the CDR3 is TGTGCCAGCAGCCACGACAGGGGGCCGAACACTGAAGCTTTCTTT. The V gene is TRBV6-2 or TRBV6-3, the J gene TRBJ1-1; 10 positions agree with TRBD1. Germline loops: CDR1 MNHEY, CDR2 SVGEGT. The CDR3 has 15 amino acids. Unmatched junction bases numbered 5, after V lost 6 bases and J lost 1 base.

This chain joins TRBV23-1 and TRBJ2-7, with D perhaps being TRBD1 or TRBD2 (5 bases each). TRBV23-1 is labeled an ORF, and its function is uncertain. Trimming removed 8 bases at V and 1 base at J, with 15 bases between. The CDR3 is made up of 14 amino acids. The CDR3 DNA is TGCGCCAGCGTTCGGGGCGTCAGGTCCTACGAGCAGTACTTC. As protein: CASVRGVRSYEQYF.